This record looks at one TCR beta chain sequence and its context. Its recognized antigen is unknown. Within one base of it there is no much larger clone, and no base qualities were kept. This same CDR3 is encoded by further DNA sequences in the sample. Ends trimmed: V by 2 bases, J by 2 bases; bases unmatched to a gene: 3. From the cysteine through the phenylalanine, the CDR3 covers 15 amino acids. Left in the record is the CDR3 DNA by itself, 45 bases read in frame from the first base. Looking up the germline V gene (reference sequence) yields CDR1 MNHEY and CDR2 SMNVEV. This sample is part of a study of T cell changes during pregnancy in multiple sclerosis (dated by TCRdb to between 2017 and 2020). Regarding the study in general: In women with multiple sclerosis, the researchers looked at how the T cell repertoire shifted as pregnancy progressed.

Library prep was done by the immunoSEQ multiplex PCR assay. TCRdb's version of the immuneACCESS table is confined to in-frame rearrangements and falls short of the full clone set. An unresolved V gene accounts for under half of the shortfall where checked; the remainder is of unknown origin. This sample comprises 40,000 or so clones, 88% of them detected only once. The ten most abundant clones make up under 4.5% of the sample. Recombination connected TRBV27 to TRBJ2-1; 7 junctional bases match TRBD2. The TCR sequence derives from a female donor with multiple sclerosis, enrolled in a pregnancy study. Material: CD8+ T cells from peripheral blood mononuclear cells, obtained in the first trimester of pregnancy. The DNA sequence reads TGTGCCAGCAGTTTAGTCGCGGGGGCCTACAATGAGCAGTTCTTC. It is translated as CASSLVAGAYNEQFF.